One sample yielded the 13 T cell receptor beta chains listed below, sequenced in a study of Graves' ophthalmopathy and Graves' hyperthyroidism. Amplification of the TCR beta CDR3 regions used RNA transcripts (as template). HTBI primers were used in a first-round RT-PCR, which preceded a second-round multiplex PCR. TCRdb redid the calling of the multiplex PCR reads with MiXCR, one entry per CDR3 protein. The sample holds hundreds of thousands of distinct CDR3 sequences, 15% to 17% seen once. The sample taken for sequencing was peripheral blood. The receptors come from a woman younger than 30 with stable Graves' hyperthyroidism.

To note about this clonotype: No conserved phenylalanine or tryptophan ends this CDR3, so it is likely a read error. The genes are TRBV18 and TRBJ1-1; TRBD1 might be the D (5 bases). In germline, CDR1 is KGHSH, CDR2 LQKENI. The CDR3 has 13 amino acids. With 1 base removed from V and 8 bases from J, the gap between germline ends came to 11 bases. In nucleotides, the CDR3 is TGTGCCAGCTCACCACGAGGCAGGGAGGAAGCTTTCTAT. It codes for CASSPRGREEAFY.

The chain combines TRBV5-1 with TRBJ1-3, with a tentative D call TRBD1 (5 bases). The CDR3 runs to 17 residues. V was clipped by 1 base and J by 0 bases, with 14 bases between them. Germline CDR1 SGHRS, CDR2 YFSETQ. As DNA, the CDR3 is TGCGCCAGCAGCTTGACAGGAGATTCAATCTCTGGAAACACCATATATTTT. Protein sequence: CASSLTGDSISGNTIYF.

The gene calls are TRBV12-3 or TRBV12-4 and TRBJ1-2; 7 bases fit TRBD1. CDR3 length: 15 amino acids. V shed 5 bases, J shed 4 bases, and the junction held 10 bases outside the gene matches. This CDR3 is CASSPPGDSLYGYTF. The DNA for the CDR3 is TGTGCCAGCAGTCCCCCCGGGGACAGCCTCTATGGCTACACCTTC.

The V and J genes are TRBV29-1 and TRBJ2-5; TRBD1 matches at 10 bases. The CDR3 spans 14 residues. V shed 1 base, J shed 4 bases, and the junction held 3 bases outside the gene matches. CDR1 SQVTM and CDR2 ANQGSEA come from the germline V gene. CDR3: CSVEGQGARETQYF. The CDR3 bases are TGCAGCGTTGAAGGACAGGGGGCGCGAGAGACCCAGTACTTC.

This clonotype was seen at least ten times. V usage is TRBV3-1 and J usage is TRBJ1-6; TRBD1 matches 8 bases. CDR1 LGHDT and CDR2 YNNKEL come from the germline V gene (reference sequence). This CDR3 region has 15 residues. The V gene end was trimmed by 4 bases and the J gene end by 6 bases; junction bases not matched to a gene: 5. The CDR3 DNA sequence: TGTGCCAGCAGCCTGGAAACAGGGGGTAATTCACCCCTCCACTTT. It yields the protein CASSLETGGNSPLHF. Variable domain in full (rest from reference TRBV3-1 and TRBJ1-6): DTAVSQTPKYLVTQMGNDKSIKCEQNLGHDTMYWYKQDSKKFLKIMFSYNNKELIINETVPNRFSPKSPDKAHLNLHINSLELGDSAVYFCASSLETGGNSPLHFGNGTRLTVT.

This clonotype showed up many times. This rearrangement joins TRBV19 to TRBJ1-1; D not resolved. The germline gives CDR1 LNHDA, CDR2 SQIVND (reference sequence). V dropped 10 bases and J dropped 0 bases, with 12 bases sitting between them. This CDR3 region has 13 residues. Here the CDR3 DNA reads TGTGCCATGGAAAGTTCGGTGAACACTGAAGCTTTCTTT. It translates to CAMESSVNTEAFF. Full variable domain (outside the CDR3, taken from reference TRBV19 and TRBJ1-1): DGGITQSPKYLFRKEGQNVTLSCEQNLNHDAMYWYRQDPGQGLRLIYYSQIVNDFQKGDIAEGYSVSREKKESFPLTVTSAQKNPTAFYLCAMESSVNTEAFFGQGTRLTVV.

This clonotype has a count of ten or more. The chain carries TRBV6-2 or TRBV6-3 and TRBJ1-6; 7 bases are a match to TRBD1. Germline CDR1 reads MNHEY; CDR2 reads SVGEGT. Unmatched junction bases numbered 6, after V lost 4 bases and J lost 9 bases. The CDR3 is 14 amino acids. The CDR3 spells CASSSDRQTSPLHF. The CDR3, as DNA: TGTGCCAGCAGTTCGGACAGGCAGACTTCACCCCTCCACTTT.

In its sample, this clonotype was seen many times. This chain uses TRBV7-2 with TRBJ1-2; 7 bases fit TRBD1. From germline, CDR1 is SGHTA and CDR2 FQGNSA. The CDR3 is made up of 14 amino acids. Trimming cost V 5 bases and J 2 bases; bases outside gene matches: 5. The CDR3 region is CASSRGGTNYGYTF. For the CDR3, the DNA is TGTGCCAGCAGCCGAGGGGGCACAAACTATGGCTACACCTTC.

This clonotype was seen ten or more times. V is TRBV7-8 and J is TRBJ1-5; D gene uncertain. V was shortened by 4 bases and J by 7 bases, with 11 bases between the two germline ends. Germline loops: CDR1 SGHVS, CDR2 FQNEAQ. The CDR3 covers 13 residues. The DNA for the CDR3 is TGTGCCAGCAGCTCCCGGGTGCAGCAGCCCCAGCATTTT. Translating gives CASSSRVQQPQHF.

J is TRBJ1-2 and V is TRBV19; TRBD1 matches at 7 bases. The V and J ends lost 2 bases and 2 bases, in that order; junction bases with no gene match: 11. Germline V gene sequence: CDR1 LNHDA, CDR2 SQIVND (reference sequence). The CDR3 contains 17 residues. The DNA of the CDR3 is TGTGCCAGTAGTATAATAGGGAGTTTGGGACAGAACTATGGCTACACCTTC. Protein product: CASSIIGSLGQNYGYTF.

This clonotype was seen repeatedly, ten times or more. The CDR3 DNA reads TGTGCCACCGGTAGACAGGAAGAGACCCAGTACTTC. Encoded protein: CATGRQEETQYF. The chain links TRBV10-3 to TRBJ2-5, with D perhaps TRBD1 (6 bases). This CDR3 spans 12 amino acids. The V end was cut by 10 bases, the J end by 3 bases, with 12 bases between. Germline values: CDR1 ENHRY, CDR2 SYGVKD.

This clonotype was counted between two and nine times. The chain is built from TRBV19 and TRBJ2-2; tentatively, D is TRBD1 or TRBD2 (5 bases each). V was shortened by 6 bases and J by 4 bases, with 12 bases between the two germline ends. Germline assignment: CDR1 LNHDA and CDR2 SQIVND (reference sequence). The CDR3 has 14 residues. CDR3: CASREAGSTGELFF. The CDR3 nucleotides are TGTGCCAGTAGAGAAGCAGGGAGCACCGGGGAGCTGTTTTTT.

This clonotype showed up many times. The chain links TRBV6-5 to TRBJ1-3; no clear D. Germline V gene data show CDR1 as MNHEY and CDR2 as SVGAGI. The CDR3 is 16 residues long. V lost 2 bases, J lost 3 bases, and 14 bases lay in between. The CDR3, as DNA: TGTGCCAGCAGTTACCGTGCCAGTACGGGTGGAAACACCATATATTTT. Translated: CASSYRASTGGNTIYF.